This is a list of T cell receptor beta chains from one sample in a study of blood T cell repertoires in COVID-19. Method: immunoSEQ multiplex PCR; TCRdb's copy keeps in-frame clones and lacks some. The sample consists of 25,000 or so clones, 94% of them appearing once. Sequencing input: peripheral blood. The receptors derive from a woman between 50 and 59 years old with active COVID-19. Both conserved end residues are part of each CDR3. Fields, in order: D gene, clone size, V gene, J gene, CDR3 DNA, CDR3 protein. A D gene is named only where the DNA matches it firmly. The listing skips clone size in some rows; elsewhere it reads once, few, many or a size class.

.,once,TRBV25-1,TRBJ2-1,TGTGCCAGCAGTAAGGGAGCGTTAGTCTGGCAGTTCTTC,CASSKGALVWQFF
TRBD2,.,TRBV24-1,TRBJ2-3,TGTGCCACCAGTTCCGGGACTAGCGGGAGGAGGCCCCCAGATACGCAGTATTTT,CATSSGTSGRRPPDTQYF
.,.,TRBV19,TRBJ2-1,TGTGCCAGTAGTATTAAGGGGTCCAACAATGAGCAGTTCTTC,CASSIKGSNNEQFF
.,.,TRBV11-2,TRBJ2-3,TGTGCCAGCAGCTCGGACAGCGATACGCAGTATTTT,CASSSDSDTQYF
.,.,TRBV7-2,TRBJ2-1,TGTGCCAGCAGCTTGACACTGAGGGATGAGCAGTTCTTC,CASSLTLRDEQFF
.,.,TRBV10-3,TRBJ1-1,TGTGCCATCAGTGACTCACAGGTCTACATTGAAGCTTTCTTT,CAISDSQVYIEAFF
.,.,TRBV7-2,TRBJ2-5,TGTGCCAGCAGCTTAGAGGTGGGCAGAGAGACCCAGTACTTC,CASSLEVGRETQYF
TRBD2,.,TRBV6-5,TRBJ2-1,TGTGCCAGCAGCCGACTAGCGGGAGTAGGGCGTGAGCAGTTCTTC,CASSRLAGVGREQFF
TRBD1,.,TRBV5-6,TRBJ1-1,TGTGCCAGCAGCTCCATCCCCGACAGGGGGTACACTGAAGCTTTCTTT,CASSSIPDRGYTEAFF
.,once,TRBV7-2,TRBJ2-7,TGTGCCAGCAGACTAGACTACGAGCAGTACTTC,CASRLDYEQYF
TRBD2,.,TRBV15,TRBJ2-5,TGTGCCACCACCATCGGGGGGGCGAGGTTCGAGACCCAGTACTTC,CATTIGGARFETQYF
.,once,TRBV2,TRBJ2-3,TGTGCCAGCAGTTTCTGGACTGGTAGCACAGATACGCAGTATTTT,CASSFWTGSTDTQYF
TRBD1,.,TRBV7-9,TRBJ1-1,TGTGCCAGCAGCTTCTCTGGACAGGCTGAAGCTTTCTTT,CASSFSGQAEAFF
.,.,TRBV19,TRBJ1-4,TGTGCCAGTAGTATCGGGAGGGGTGCTAATGAAAAACTGTTTTTT,CASSIGRGANEKLFF
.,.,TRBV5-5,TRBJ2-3,TGTGCCAGCAGCTTGGAACTAGCTAAAGATACGCAGTATTTT,CASSLELAKDTQYF
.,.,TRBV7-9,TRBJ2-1,TGTGCCAGCAGCTTAGTAGGGACACCCATCAACAATGAGCAGTTCTTC,CASSLVGTPINNEQFF
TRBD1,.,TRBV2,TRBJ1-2,TGTGCCAGCGGGGACAGTGTATCCTATGGCTACACCTTC,CASGDSVSYGYTF
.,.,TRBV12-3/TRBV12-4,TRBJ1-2,TGTGCCAGCAGTCCAGGGGAATGGAGTGGCTACACCTTC,CASSPGEWSGYTF
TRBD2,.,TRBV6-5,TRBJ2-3,TGTGCCAGCAGAAGACTAGCAAGCACAGATACGCAGTATTTT,CASRRLASTDTQYF
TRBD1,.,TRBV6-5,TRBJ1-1,TGTGCCTGCTCAGCGGACAGGGAATTTGAAGCTTTCTTT,CACSADREFEAFF
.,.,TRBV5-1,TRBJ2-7,TGCGCCAGCAGCTTGGCGGGGGGCCACGAGCAGTACTTC,CASSLAGGHEQYF
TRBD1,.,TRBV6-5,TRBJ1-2,TGTGCCAGCAGAAGACAGGGGGACGTTAATGGCTACACCTTC,CASRRQGDVNGYTF
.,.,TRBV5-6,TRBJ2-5,TGTGCCAGCAGCTTCGGACAGGGAGGGGAGACCCAGTACTTC,CASSFGQGGETQYF
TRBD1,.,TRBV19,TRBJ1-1,TGTGCCAGTAGTGGGGGACAGGACAGCCTGAACACTGAAGCTTTCTTT,CASSGGQDSLNTEAFF
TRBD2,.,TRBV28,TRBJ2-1,TGTGCCAGCAGTTTGGCTAGCGGAACCTACAATGAGCAGTTCTTC,CASSLASGTYNEQFF
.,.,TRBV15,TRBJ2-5,TGTGCCACCAGCACTATGGGGGGAGAGACCCAGTACTTC,CATSTMGGETQYF
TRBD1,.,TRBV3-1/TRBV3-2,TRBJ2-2,TGTGCCAGCAGCCAAGGGACAGGGGGCGGGGAGCTGTTTTTT,CASSQGTGGGELFF
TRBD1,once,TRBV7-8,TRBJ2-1,TGTGCCAGCAGCATCGGGACAGGGGGTTACAATGAGCAGTTCTTC,CASSIGTGGYNEQFF
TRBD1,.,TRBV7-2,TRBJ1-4,TGTGCCAGCAGCCCCCCCGGGACAGGTCTTCGAGAAAAACTGTTTTTT,CASSPPGTGLREKLFF
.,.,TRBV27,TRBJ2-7,TGTGCCAGCAGCCCGGTTGGAGCGGGACACTACGAGCAGTACTTC,CASSPVGAGHYEQYF
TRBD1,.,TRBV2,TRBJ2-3,TGTGCCAGGGAAGTCGGACAGGGGAGAACGGATACGCAGTATTTT,CAREVGQGRTDTQYF
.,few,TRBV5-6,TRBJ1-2,TGTGCCAGCAGCCAAAAAAGTAGCCCCTATGGCTACACCTTC,CASSQKSSPYGYTF
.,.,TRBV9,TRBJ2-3,TGTGCCAGCAGCACAAGGGGTGGTCGCACAGATACGCAGTATTTT,CASSTRGGRTDTQYF
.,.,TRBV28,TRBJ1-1,TGTGCCAGCAGTTTATGGGCAGGGTCTAATGTCGTGACTGAAGCTTTCTTT,CASSLWAGSNVVTEAFF
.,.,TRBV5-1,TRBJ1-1,TGCGCCAGCAGCCCGAGGTCCAGTTTGAACACTGAAGCTTTCTTT,CASSPRSSLNTEAFF
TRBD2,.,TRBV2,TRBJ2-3,TGTGCCAGCAGTCTAGCGGGGCGCACAGATACGCAGTATTTT,CASSLAGRTDTQYF
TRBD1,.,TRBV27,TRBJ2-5,TGTGCCAGCAGTTCCTGGACAGGGGTAGAGACCCAGTACTTC,CASSSWTGVETQYF
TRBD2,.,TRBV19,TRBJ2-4,TGTGCCAGTAGAACTAGCGGGAGTTCAGAGAACATTCAGTACTTC,CASRTSGSSENIQYF
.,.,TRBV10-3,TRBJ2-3,TGTGCCATCAGTCAGGGGTTTGGCACAGATACGCAGTATTTT,CAISQGFGTDTQYF
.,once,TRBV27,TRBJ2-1,TGTGCCAGCAGTCCAGGATTCTACAATGAGCAGTTCTTC,CASSPGFYNEQFF
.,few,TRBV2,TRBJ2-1,TGTGCCAGCAGCGGACTGGAGCAGTTCTTC,CASSGLEQFF
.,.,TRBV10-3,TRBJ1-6,TGTGCCATGGCCGGGACACCTGATTCACCCCTCCACTTT,CAMAGTPDSPLHF